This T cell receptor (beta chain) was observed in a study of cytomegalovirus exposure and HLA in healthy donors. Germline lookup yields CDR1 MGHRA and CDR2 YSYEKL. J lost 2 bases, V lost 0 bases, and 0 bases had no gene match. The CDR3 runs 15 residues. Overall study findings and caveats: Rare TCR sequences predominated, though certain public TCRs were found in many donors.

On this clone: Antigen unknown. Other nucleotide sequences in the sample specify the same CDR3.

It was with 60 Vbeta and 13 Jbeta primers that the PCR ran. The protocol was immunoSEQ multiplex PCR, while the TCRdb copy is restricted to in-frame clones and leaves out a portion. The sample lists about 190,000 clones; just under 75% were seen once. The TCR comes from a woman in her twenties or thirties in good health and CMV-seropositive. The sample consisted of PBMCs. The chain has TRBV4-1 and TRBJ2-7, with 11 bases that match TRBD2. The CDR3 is CASSQELAGAYEQYF. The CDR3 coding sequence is TGCGCCAGCAGCCAAGAACTAGCGGGGGCCTACGAGCAGTACTTC.